One TCR beta chain is described in this entry. Its target is not known. Every participant gave one or more pre-ART and two or more post-ART PBMC samples. This CDR3 contains 13 residues. V lost 2 bases, J lost 2 bases, and 6 bases lay in between. The V gene's germline CDR1 is MNHEY and CDR2 SVGAGI. The sample comes from a study of long-term antiretroviral therapy in people with HIV. Study background: Collection of the earliest samples took place about a decade ahead of the 2015 immediate-ART recommendation. Study-level findings and limits: Following ART, diversity rose but still fell short of transplant donor controls.

Investigators performed immunoSEQ version v3.0 at survey level. Samples were sequenced targeting about 40,000-50,000 T-cell genomes each. Assay: immunoSEQ multiplex PCR; the TCRdb copy retains only in-frame clones and omits some. The sample records some 30,000 clones, about 98% being singletons. The J gene is TRBJ1-1, the V gene TRBV6-5; D remains ambiguous. Material: unsorted PBMCs, obtained 7.6 years after starting antiretroviral therapy. This clonotype originated in a man aged 25 to 45 with HIV. The CDR3 spells CASSYGKNTEAFF. The DNA for the CDR3 is TGTGCCAGCAGTTACGGCAAAAACACTGAAGCTTTCTTT.